The entry below describes one T cell receptor (beta chain). Its target is not known. The data belong to a study of cytomegalovirus exposure and HLA in healthy donors. Study findings and constraints: The authors excluded some V segments, including TRBV6-2 and TRBV6-3, as indistinguishable. Clonal expansion, a later analysis showed, was greater in HLA-associated TCR beta chains than in equally common others. A prior analysis recorded that most TCR beta V segments were productive about 87% or about 30% of the time.

13 Jbeta primers and 60 Vbeta primers were used for the PCR. Only in-frame clones appear in the TCRdb table, and some are missing; sequencing was by immunoSEQ multiplex PCR. The profile shows about 180,000 clones, about three quarters of them singletons. The CDR3 runs 14 residues. The germline CDR1 and CDR2 sequences are KGHSH and LQKENI. Trimming cost V 3 bases and J 6 bases; bases outside gene matches: 7. This TCR derives from a man aged 35 to 55 in good health and CMV-seronegative. The sequencing sample was made of PBMCs. The chain combines TRBV18 with TRBJ1-2; 7 nucleotides line up with TRBD1. CDR3 DNA: TGTGCCAGCTCACCCCGACAGGGATTAGATGGCTACACCTTC. Translation: CASSPRQGLDGYTF.